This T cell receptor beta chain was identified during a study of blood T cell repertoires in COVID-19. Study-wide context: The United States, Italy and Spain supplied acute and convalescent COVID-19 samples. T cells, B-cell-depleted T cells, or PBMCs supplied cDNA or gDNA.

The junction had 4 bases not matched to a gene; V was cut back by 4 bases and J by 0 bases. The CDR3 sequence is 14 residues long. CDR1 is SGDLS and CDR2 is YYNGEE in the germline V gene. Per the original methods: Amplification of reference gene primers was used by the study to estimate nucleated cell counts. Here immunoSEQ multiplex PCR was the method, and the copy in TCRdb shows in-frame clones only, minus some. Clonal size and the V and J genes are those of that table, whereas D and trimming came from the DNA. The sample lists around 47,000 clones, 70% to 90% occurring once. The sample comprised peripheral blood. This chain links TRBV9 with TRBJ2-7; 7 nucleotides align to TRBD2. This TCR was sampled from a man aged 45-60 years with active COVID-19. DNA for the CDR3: TGTGCCAGCAGCCCTCGGGGGGACTCCTACGAGCAGTACTTC. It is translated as CASSPRGDSYEQYF. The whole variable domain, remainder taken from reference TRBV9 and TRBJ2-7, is DSGVTQTPKHLITATGQRVTLRCSPRSGDLSVYWYQQSLDQGLQFLIQYYNGEERAKGNILERFSAQQFPDLHSELNLSSLELGDSALYFCASSPRGDSYEQYFGPGTRLTVT.